Listed below are T cell receptor beta chains from one sample, sequenced in a study of T cell responses to AZD1222 COVID-19 vaccine. TCRdb's copy holds only in-frame clones and misses some; the assay was immunoSEQ multiplex PCR. Among around 150,000 clones listed, 84% were seen once. The sample was peripheral blood, taken on day 0 of AZD1222 vaccination. All receptors come from an adult in good health. CDR3s include the opening cysteine and the closing phenylalanine or tryptophan. The D gene is left open where the match is weak. Expanded clones are given a class, and other clones once, few, many or no size at all.

clone_size: .; d_call: TRBD1; j_call: TRBJ2-1; v_call: TRBV2; cdr3_nt: TGTGCCATATCGACGGGACAGGGGCCGAGTAATGAGCAGTTCTTC; cdr3_aa: CAISTGQGPSNEQFF
clone_size: .; d_call: TRBD1; j_call: TRBJ2-5; v_call: TRBV6-2/TRBV6-3; cdr3_nt: TGTGCCAGCAGTCCACTGGACAGGGAAGAGACCCAGTACTTC; cdr3_aa: CASSPLDREETQYF
clone_size: .; d_call: .; j_call: TRBJ1-4; v_call: TRBV7-9; cdr3_nt: TGTGCCAGCAGCTTGCCCGAAAAACTGTTTTTT; cdr3_aa: CASSLPEKLFF
clone_size: .; d_call: .; j_call: TRBJ2-4; v_call: TRBV28; cdr3_nt: TGTGCCAGCAGAGAGGGGGGGGCCAAAAACATTCAGTACTTC; cdr3_aa: CASREGGAKNIQYF
clone_size: .; d_call: TRBD1; j_call: TRBJ1-1; v_call: TRBV28; cdr3_nt: TGTGCCAGCAGGCGGGACAGGGGGACTCGCACTGAAGCTTTCTTT; cdr3_aa: CASRRDRGTRTEAFF
clone_size: once; d_call: .; j_call: TRBJ1-6; v_call: TRBV19; cdr3_nt: TGTGCCAGTAGTATCGGCAGGAGCAATTCACCCCTCCACTTT; cdr3_aa: CASSIGRSNSPLHF
clone_size: .; d_call: TRBD1; j_call: TRBJ2-5; v_call: TRBV5-1; cdr3_nt: TGCGCCAGCAGCTTTCTGAGGGGGCAGCTAGAGACCCAGTACTTC; cdr3_aa: CASSFLRGQLETQYF
clone_size: .; d_call: TRBD1; j_call: TRBJ1-1; v_call: TRBV9; cdr3_nt: TGTGCCAGCACCAAAACAGGGGGCGCATATGAAGCTTTCTTT; cdr3_aa: CASTKTGGAYEAFF
clone_size: once; d_call: TRBD1; j_call: TRBJ2-5; v_call: TRBV4-1; cdr3_nt: TGCGCCAGCAGTCAACACGGGGACAGGGAAGAGACCCAGTACTTC; cdr3_aa: CASSQHGDREETQYF
clone_size: .; d_call: TRBD2; j_call: TRBJ2-5; v_call: TRBV3-1/TRBV3-2; cdr3_nt: TGTGCCAGCAGCCAAGTTGCGGGGGGCAGGGAGACCCAGTACTTC; cdr3_aa: CASSQVAGGRETQYF
clone_size: .; d_call: .; j_call: TRBJ1-1; v_call: TRBV6-5; cdr3_nt: TGTGCCAGCAGAGCTCAGGGTTACACTGAAGCTTTCTTT; cdr3_aa: CASRAQGYTEAFF
clone_size: few; d_call: .; j_call: TRBJ1-5; v_call: TRBV5-5; cdr3_nt: TGTGCCAGCAGCTTGGCGGACAGTAGCAATCAGCCCCAGCATTTT; cdr3_aa: CASSLADSSNQPQHF
clone_size: few; d_call: .; j_call: TRBJ1-1; v_call: TRBV6-5; cdr3_nt: TGTGCCAGCAGTAGACAGTTAGAGGACACTGAAGCTTTCTTT; cdr3_aa: CASSRQLEDTEAFF
clone_size: .; d_call: .; j_call: TRBJ2-2; v_call: TRBV27; cdr3_nt: TGTGCCAGCAGTTTGGCAGGGCCGTTCACCGGGGAGCTGTTTTTT; cdr3_aa: CASSLAGPFTGELFF
clone_size: medium-sized; d_call: .; j_call: TRBJ1-2; v_call: TRBV4-1; cdr3_nt: TGCGCCAGCAGCCAAGCAGGATATGGCTACACCTTC; cdr3_aa: CASSQAGYGYTF
clone_size: .; d_call: .; j_call: TRBJ1-5; v_call: TRBV21-1; cdr3_nt: TGTGCCAGCAGCACAATGAGTAGGGGACAGGGGTATGACAATCAGCCCCAGCATTTT; cdr3_aa: CASSTMSRGQGYDNQPQHF
clone_size: few; d_call: .; j_call: TRBJ1-1; v_call: TRBV29-1; cdr3_nt: TGCAGCGTTTCTCAGTCGAACACTGAAGCTTTCTTT; cdr3_aa: CSVSQSNTEAFF
clone_size: .; d_call: TRBD1; j_call: TRBJ2-3; v_call: TRBV5-1; cdr3_nt: TGCGCCAGCAGCTATCGGACAGGGAAAACGGCAGATACGCAGTATTTT; cdr3_aa: CASSYRTGKTADTQYF
clone_size: .; d_call: TRBD1; j_call: TRBJ1-1; v_call: TRBV6-6; cdr3_nt: TGTGCCAGCAGTTACCCCGGGACAGGGATCCCTGAAGCTTTCTTT; cdr3_aa: CASSYPGTGIPEAFF
clone_size: .; d_call: .; j_call: TRBJ1-2; v_call: TRBV9; cdr3_nt: TGTGCCAGCAGCGCTATTCCGTCCTCCTATGGCTACACCTTC; cdr3_aa: CASSAIPSSYGYTF
clone_size: few; d_call: TRBD1; j_call: TRBJ1-1; v_call: TRBV2; cdr3_nt: TGTGCCAGCAGAGGACAGGGAAACACTGAAGCTTTCTTT; cdr3_aa: CASRGQGNTEAFF
clone_size: .; d_call: .; j_call: TRBJ1-6; v_call: TRBV19; cdr3_nt: TGTGCCAGTAGTATCAGCTCCTATAATTCACCCCTCCACTTT; cdr3_aa: CASSISSYNSPLHF
clone_size: .; d_call: TRBD1; j_call: TRBJ1-6; v_call: TRBV5-1; cdr3_nt: TGCGCCAGCAGCCCCGGACAGGTGAATTCACCCCTCCACTTT; cdr3_aa: CASSPGQVNSPLHF
clone_size: .; d_call: .; j_call: TRBJ1-4; v_call: TRBV11-2; cdr3_nt: TGTGCCAGCATGAGGGGAGGAGGTGAAAAACTGTTTTTT; cdr3_aa: CASMRGGGEKLFF
clone_size: .; d_call: .; j_call: TRBJ1-2; v_call: TRBV18; cdr3_nt: TGTGCCAGCTCACCTGATGCGCAGGGATTTGGCTACACCTTC; cdr3_aa: CASSPDAQGFGYTF
clone_size: .; d_call: .; j_call: TRBJ2-2; v_call: TRBV2; cdr3_nt: TGTGCCAGCAGTCCTTTGACAGGAAGTTTGACCGGGGAGCTGTTTTTT; cdr3_aa: CASSPLTGSLTGELFF
clone_size: .; d_call: TRBD2; j_call: TRBJ2-3; v_call: TRBV5-1; cdr3_nt: TGCGCCAGCAGCTTGGCCATGGCGGGGGTTGCAGATACGCAGTATTTT; cdr3_aa: CASSLAMAGVADTQYF
clone_size: few; d_call: TRBD1; j_call: TRBJ1-1; v_call: TRBV5-8; cdr3_nt: TGTGCCAGCAGGTACTTATCCGGGACAGGATCCCGGGGCACTGAAGCTTTCTTT; cdr3_aa: CASRYLSGTGSRGTEAFF
clone_size: .; d_call: .; j_call: TRBJ2-5; v_call: TRBV28; cdr3_nt: TGTGCCAGCAGTCCCTCGGGAGACCCACAAGAGACCCAGTACTTC; cdr3_aa: CASSPSGDPQETQYF
clone_size: once; d_call: TRBD1; j_call: TRBJ1-5; v_call: TRBV28; cdr3_nt: TGTGCCAGCAGCTTCGGGACAGGGAGTATCGTCCATCAGCCCCAGCATTTT; cdr3_aa: CASSFGTGSIVHQPQHF
clone_size: .; d_call: .; j_call: TRBJ1-6; v_call: TRBV18; cdr3_nt: TGTGCCAGCTCCCCCACGGATCAATCACCCCTCCACTTT; cdr3_aa: CASSPTDQSPLHF
clone_size: .; d_call: .; j_call: TRBJ1-1; v_call: TRBV6-5; cdr3_nt: TGTGCCAGCAGCCCCGGCAGGGCCGCTGAAGCTTTCTTT; cdr3_aa: CASSPGRAAEAFF
clone_size: few; d_call: .; j_call: TRBJ1-1; v_call: TRBV10-3; cdr3_nt: TGTGCCATCAGTGAACCAGGTCTGACGACTGAAGCTTTCTTT; cdr3_aa: CAISEPGLTTEAFF
clone_size: .; d_call: .; j_call: TRBJ1-5; v_call: TRBV18; cdr3_nt: TGTGCCAGCTCACAGACCGGCCGTTCCACTAGCAATCAGCCCCAGCATTTT; cdr3_aa: CASSQTGRSTSNQPQHF
clone_size: .; d_call: TRBD2; j_call: TRBJ2-3; v_call: TRBV3-1/TRBV3-2; cdr3_nt: TGTGCCAGCAGCCAAGATCACCCCGGACTAGCGGGGGGGCAGGATACGCAGTATTTT; cdr3_aa: CASSQDHPGLAGGQDTQYF
clone_size: .; d_call: .; j_call: TRBJ1-5; v_call: TRBV2; cdr3_nt: TGTGCCAGCACTGAAGATCGTGGCAATCAGCCCCAGCATTTT; cdr3_aa: CASTEDRGNQPQHF
clone_size: .; d_call: .; j_call: TRBJ1-4; v_call: TRBV5-1; cdr3_nt: TGCGCCAGCAGCTTGGCCGCTCAGGGTAATGAAAAACTGTTTTTT; cdr3_aa: CASSLAAQGNEKLFF
clone_size: .; d_call: .; j_call: TRBJ1-1; v_call: TRBV2; cdr3_nt: TGTGCCAGCAGCCACGGGAGGGGTAACACTGAAGCTTTCTTT; cdr3_aa: CASSHGRGNTEAFF
clone_size: .; d_call: .; j_call: TRBJ1-1; v_call: TRBV5-4; cdr3_nt: TGTGCCAGCAGCGCGAAATGGAACACTGAAGCTTTCTTT; cdr3_aa: CASSAKWNTEAFF
clone_size: .; d_call: TRBD1; j_call: TRBJ2-1; v_call: TRBV2; cdr3_nt: TGTGCCAGCAGAAGAAACGCCAACAGGGGTGCATCCTACAATGAGCAGTTCTTC; cdr3_aa: CASRRNANRGASYNEQFF
clone_size: .; d_call: TRBD1; j_call: TRBJ2-1; v_call: TRBV6-5; cdr3_nt: TGTGCCAGCAGTACATGGACAGGGGGAGGAGGTGAGCAGTTCTTC; cdr3_aa: CASSTWTGGGGEQFF
clone_size: few; d_call: .; j_call: TRBJ2-7; v_call: TRBV7-8; cdr3_nt: TGTGCCAGCAGCTTAGGAGGAGGAACACATCCCTACGAGCAGTACTTC; cdr3_aa: CASSLGGGTHPYEQYF
clone_size: .; d_call: .; j_call: TRBJ1-1; v_call: TRBV18; cdr3_nt: TGTGCCAGCTCACCACAACCGGGGCCGAACACTGAAGCTTTCTTT; cdr3_aa: CASSPQPGPNTEAFF
clone_size: .; d_call: .; j_call: TRBJ2-2; v_call: TRBV6-5; cdr3_nt: TGTGCCAGCAGCCCCAGGGGGGCCCCCGGGGAGCTGTTTTTT; cdr3_aa: CASSPRGAPGELFF
clone_size: .; d_call: .; j_call: TRBJ2-1; v_call: TRBV3-1/TRBV3-2; cdr3_nt: TGTGCCAGCAGTTACGGGACAGCGTGGGGAGGTGAGCAGTTCTTC; cdr3_aa: CASSYGTAWGGEQFF
clone_size: .; d_call: .; j_call: TRBJ1-3; v_call: TRBV27; cdr3_nt: TGTGCCAGCAGTCAAACCGGGACACAAGGAAACACCATATATTTT; cdr3_aa: CASSQTGTQGNTIYF
clone_size: .; d_call: .; j_call: TRBJ1-3; v_call: TRBV4-1; cdr3_nt: TGCGCCAGCAGCCAAGTGGGAGACGCTGGAAACACCATATATTTT; cdr3_aa: CASSQVGDAGNTIYF
clone_size: .; d_call: .; j_call: TRBJ2-7; v_call: TRBV27; cdr3_nt: TGTGCCAACAGGGACATTACCTACGAGCAGTACTTC; cdr3_aa: CANRDITYEQYF
clone_size: .; d_call: TRBD1; j_call: TRBJ1-5; v_call: TRBV30; cdr3_nt: TGTGCCTGGAGTAAGACAGGGATGAGTCAGCCCCAGCATTTT; cdr3_aa: CAWSKTGMSQPQHF
clone_size: .; d_call: TRBD1; j_call: TRBJ2-5; v_call: TRBV28; cdr3_nt: TGTGCCAGCAGTTGGTCGACAGGGGGCAGGTCTCAGTACTTC; cdr3_aa: CASSWSTGGRSQYF
clone_size: .; d_call: .; j_call: TRBJ2-1; v_call: TRBV27; cdr3_nt: TGTGCCAGCAGTTTACCGAAGGGACGGTTCAACTACAATGAGCAGTTCTTC; cdr3_aa: CASSLPKGRFNYNEQFF
clone_size: few; d_call: TRBD1; j_call: TRBJ1-2; v_call: TRBV2; cdr3_nt: TGTGCCAGCAGGATAACAGGGGGCTATGGCTACACCTTC; cdr3_aa: CASRITGGYGYTF
clone_size: .; d_call: .; j_call: TRBJ1-3; v_call: TRBV30; cdr3_nt: TGTGCCTGGAGCCGCGGGGCGGGAAACACCATATATTTT; cdr3_aa: CAWSRGAGNTIYF
clone_size: .; d_call: TRBD2; j_call: TRBJ2-5; v_call: TRBV5-1; cdr3_nt: TGCGCCAGCAGCTTGGTAGCTCAAACGTCTCGCGGGGGGGCCACGGAGACCCAGTACTTC; cdr3_aa: CASSLVAQTSRGGATETQYF
clone_size: .; d_call: .; j_call: TRBJ1-1; v_call: TRBV30; cdr3_nt: TGTGCCTGGAGTGTAATCCCCACTGAAGCTTTCTTT; cdr3_aa: CAWSVIPTEAFF